This TCR beta chain was observed in a study of T cell changes during pregnancy in multiple sclerosis. Trimming removed 4 bases at V and 0 bases at J, with 13 bases between. In germline, CDR1 is SGDLS, CDR2 YYNGEE. The CDR3 is made up of 15 amino acids. Profiling relied on immunoSEQ multiplex PCR, and the TCRdb table lists in-frame clones only, not all of them. Here the sample spans some 85,000 clones, roughly 96% being singletons. The input for sequencing was peripheral blood, taken in the second trimester of pregnancy. The receptor was isolated from a female donor with multiple sclerosis, enrolled in a pregnancy study. The rearrangement links TRBV9 to TRBJ1-1; D is undetermined. The CDR3 coding sequence is TGTGCCAGCAGCAGACCCAGAGGATTGAACACTGAAGCTTTCTTT. Its translation is CASSRPRGLNTEAFF.